These 8 T cell receptor beta chains were sequenced from one sample in a study of T cells in localized non-small cell lung cancer. Generated by immunoSEQ multiplex PCR, the TCRdb table keeps only in-frame clones and is missing some. The sample gives around 64,000 clones, 81% of which show up once; about 4.5% is in the top ten. Here the sequenced sample was PBMCs, taken before any cancer treatment. These receptors came from a man aged 40-75 years with stage II lung adenocarcinoma.

The chain carries TRBV19 and TRBJ1-2; the D is unclear. Germline lookup yields CDR1 LNHDA and CDR2 SQIVND (reference sequence). V shed 4 bases and J shed 5 bases, with 8 bases lying between them. CDR3 size: 12 residues. The chain's CDR3 is CASSTTDYGYTF. The CDR3 DNA is TGTGCCAGTAGTACGACGGATTATGGCTACACCTTC.

V usage is TRBV2 and J usage is TRBJ2-2; D call uncertain. The CDR3 is 13 residues long. CDR1 and CDR2 (germline): SNHLY, FYNNEI. Trimming stripped 6 bases from V and 7 bases from J, with 12 bases between. The CDR3 sequence is CASSLAKDGELFF. In DNA form, the CDR3 reads TGTGCCAGCAGCCTGGCTAAGGACGGGGAGCTGTTTTTT.

This clone was counted once. The rearrangement uses TRBV6-1 and TRBJ2-1; D unclear. Germline assignment: CDR1 MNHNS and CDR2 SASEGT. The CDR3 extends over 13 amino acids. V lost 0 bases, J lost 10 bases, and 10 bases lay in between. The CDR3: CASSEAAVWEQFF. As DNA, the CDR3 is TGTGCCAGCAGTGAAGCGGCCGTGTGGGAGCAGTTCTTC.

The chain combines TRBV11-2 with TRBJ2-5; no clear D. Between the trimmed V and J ends, which lost 0 bases and 9 bases, there was a span of 17 bases. The CDR3 totals 15 residues. CDR1 SGHAT and CDR2 FQNNGV come from the germline V gene. The CDR3 DNA is TGTGCCAGCAGCTTAGACCCCAGCGCGAGTGGGGCCCAGTACTTC. Translation: CASSLDPSASGAQYF.

The genes are TRBV9 and TRBJ1-2; D is unclear. This CDR3 has 15 residues. Germline V CDR1 and CDR2: SGDLS, YYNGEE. V was shortened by 3 bases and J by 2 bases, with 14 bases between the two germline ends. The CDR3 reads CASSARVGGNYGYTF. DNA of the CDR3: TGTGCCAGCAGCGCCCGAGTTGGAGGGAACTATGGCTACACCTTC.

This clone has just one count. The V call is TRBV7-6, the J call TRBJ2-7; TRBD2 agrees at 7 bases. This CDR3 is built from 16 residues. The ends lost 5 bases at V and 6 bases at J; junction bases unmatched: 16. CDR1 is SGHVS, CDR2 FNYEAQ, per germline. CDR3 sequence: CASSPAGRLAVAEQYF. CDR3 nucleotide sequence: TGTGCCAGCAGCCCGGCGGGGAGGCTAGCGGTGGCCGAGCAGTACTTC.

This CDR3 is CSVRTGNEQYF. CDR3 nucleotide sequence: TGCAGCGTCCGGACAGGGAACGAGCAGTACTTC. The V call is TRBV29-1, the J call TRBJ2-7; 8 positions match TRBD1. Trimming took 6 bases from V and 5 from J; bases not matched to a gene: 3. Germline CDR1 SQVTM, CDR2 ANQGSEA. The CDR3 runs 11 residues.

This clone was seen a handful of times. J is TRBJ1-1 and V is TRBV30; D might be TRBD1 (5 bases). The CDR3 covers 14 residues. Between the trimmed V and J ends, which lost 4 bases and 1 base, there was a span of 13 bases. Germline CDR1 GTSNPN, CDR2 SVGIG (reference sequence). The CDR3 protein is CAWKYRGRNTEAFF. The CDR3 bases are TGTGCCTGGAAGTACCGGGGACGGAACACTGAAGCTTTCTTT.